This TCR beta chain was obtained from a study of cytomegalovirus exposure and HLA in healthy donors. V lost 4 bases to trimming and J lost 9 bases; unmatched junction nucleotides: 11. In germline, CDR1 is SGHRS, CDR2 YFSETQ. The length of the CDR3 is 16 residues. Note on this clone: Its antigen is not identified.

Vbeta (60) and Jbeta (13) primers were used in the PCR. TCRdb keeps only in-frame clones here, not all; method: immunoSEQ multiplex PCR. The table records roughly 48,000 clones, 65% to 85% of them present only once. The study's findings and limits: The listing of 160 or so TCR beta chains classed them as cytomegalovirus-associated.

Material for sequencing was PBMCs. This TCR derives from a man aged 18 to 35 in good health and CMV-seronegative. This chain links TRBV5-1 with TRBJ2-1; 12 bases fit TRBD1. Here the CDR3 DNA reads TGCGCCAGCAGCGGGGGGTCCGGGACAGGGGGCTTTGAGCAGTTCTTC. Encoded protein: CASSGGSGTGGFEQFF.